The 20 T cell receptor beta chains below come from one sample, sequenced in a study of blood T cell repertoires in COVID-19. Repertoires were generated with immunoSEQ multiplex PCR, while TCRdb's copy carries only in-frame clones and drops some. The table includes approximately 360,000 clones, 80% to 90% detected once. The specimen sequenced was PBMCs or T cells enriched from blood (not recorded which). The source is a man aged 35 to 55 in a cohort exposed to, infected with or recovered from COVID-19 (not recorded which).

This clone showed up just once. The V call is TRBV5-1, the J call TRBJ2-5; 7 nucleotides line up with TRBD2. This CDR3 spans 14 amino acids. V gave up 1 base and J gave up 4 bases; unmatched junction bases: 4. The germline V gene encodes CDR1 SGHRS and CDR2 YFSETQ. The CDR3 sequence is CASSLTGGGETQYF. CDR3 nucleotide sequence: TGCGCCAGCAGCTTGACGGGAGGCGGAGAGACCCAGTACTTC.

CDR3 nucleotide sequence: TGTGCCAGCCCACCGACCCGCTCAGCAGGGCCCCCGGAGGGAAACACCATATATTTT. This gives the protein CASPPTRSAGPPEGNTIYF. V usage is TRBV3-1 (or the pseudogene TRBV3-2) and J usage is TRBJ1-3; tentatively, D is TRBD1 (5 bases). This CDR3 contains 19 residues. Trimming left V 8 bases short and J 4 bases short, with 30 bases between. CDR1 is LGHDT and CDR2 is YNNKEL in the germline V gene (reference sequence).

The V call is TRBV6-4, the J call TRBJ2-3; the D gene is possibly TRBD2 (5 bases). In germline, CDR1 is MRHNA, CDR2 SNTAGT. This CDR3 is built from 14 residues. Trimming removed 3 bases from V and 1 base from J, with 8 bases in between. CDR3 protein: CASSEKGGTDTQYF. The CDR3 nucleotides read TGTGCCAGCAGTGAAAAGGGAGGCACAGATACGCAGTATTTT.

V usage is TRBV24-1 and J usage is TRBJ2-5; perhaps TRBD2 as D (6 bases). The V gene's germline CDR1 is KGHDR and CDR2 SFDVKD. V was clipped by 5 bases and J by 0 bases, with 15 bases between them. CDR3 length: 16 residues. The CDR3 DNA sequence: TGTGCCACCAGTGGATTCGCGGGATCATACCAAGAGACCCAGTACTTC. It is translated as CATSGFAGSYQETQYF.

This chain links TRBV29-1 with TRBJ2-1, with 8 bases lining up with TRBD2. The V gene's germline CDR1 is SQVTM and CDR2 ANQGSEA. Trimming at V came to 2 bases and at J to 6 bases, leaving 12 bases not matched to a gene. The length of the CDR3 is 16 residues. The CDR3 loop reads CSVENSGTSIPNEQFF. Here the CDR3 DNA reads TGCAGCGTTGAAAATAGCGGGACTAGTATCCCCAATGAGCAGTTCTTC.

The V call is TRBV5-1, the J call TRBJ2-7; D may be TRBD2 (5 bases). This CDR3 is built from 15 residues. Germline V gene lookup returns CDR1 SGHRS and CDR2 YFSETQ. V lost 1 base, J lost 5 bases, and 16 bases lay in between. CDR3 DNA sequence: TGCGCCAGCAGCTTGACGGGGTTCCCTTTTGACGAGCAGTACTTC. Its translation is CASSLTGFPFDEQYF.

This clone was recorded many times. This CDR3 is CASSLVQGNTGELFF. DNA for the CDR3: TGCGCCAGCAGCTTGGTGCAGGGTAACACCGGGGAGCTGTTTTTT. This rearrangement joins TRBV5-1 to TRBJ2-2; tentatively, D is TRBD1 (5 bases). V dropped 0 bases and J dropped 2 bases, with 8 bases sitting between them. Germline V gene lookup returns CDR1 SGHRS and CDR2 YFSETQ. The CDR3 sequence is 15 residues long.

This rearrangement joins TRBV6-5 to TRBJ2-6; D is perhaps TRBD2 (7 bases). Germline loops: CDR1 MNHEY, CDR2 SVGAGI. With 0 bases removed from V and 4 bases from J, the gap between germline ends came to 10 bases. This CDR3 contains 16 residues. CDR3 in DNA: TGTGCCAGCAGTTACTCGGGGGGGGCCGGGGCCAACGTCCTGACTTTC. Amino acid sequence: CASSYSGGAGANVLTF.

This clone was seen a handful of times. V is TRBV12-5 and J is TRBJ1-2; 11 nucleotides agree with TRBD1. V gave up 0 bases and J gave up 5 bases; unmatched junction bases: 2. The CDR3 runs to 15 residues. Germline V gene sequence: CDR1 LGHNT, CDR2 FRNRAP. CDR3 sequence: CASGLVDRGRYGYTF. The CDR3 DNA sequence: TGTGCTAGTGGTTTGGTGGACAGGGGGCGATATGGCTACACCTTC.

The genes are TRBV27 and TRBJ1-1; TRBD1 agrees at 8 bases. Germline V gene sequence: CDR1 MNHEY, CDR2 SMNVEV (reference sequence). CDR3 length: 15 residues. The ends lost 5 bases at V and 3 bases at J; junction bases unmatched: 8. CDR3 region: CASSAGQAVYTEAFF. CDR3 nucleotides: TGTGCCAGCAGTGCGGGACAGGCGGTCTACACTGAAGCTTTCTTT.

The rearrangement uses TRBV30 and TRBJ1-3; D not certain. V dropped 1 base and J dropped 3 bases, with 10 bases sitting between them. This CDR3 comprises 14 residues. CDR1 and CDR2 (germline): GTSNPN, SVGIG (reference sequence). The CDR3 coding sequence is TGTGCCTGGAGTGGAGGGTTGGTTGGAAACACCATATATTTT. It specifies CAWSGGLVGNTIYF. Looking up the rest from reference TRBV30 and TRBJ1-3 gives the full variable domain: SQTIHQWPATLVQPVGSPLSLECTVEGTSNPNLYWYRQAAGRGLQLLFYSVGIGQISSEVPQNLSASRPQDRQFILSSKKLLLSDSGFYLCAWSGGLVGNTIYFGEGSWLTVV.

V and J are TRBV19 and TRBJ1-5; 7 nucleotides agree with TRBD1. This CDR3 spans 15 amino acids. Germline assignment: CDR1 LNHDA and CDR2 SQIVND (reference sequence). The V segment lost 4 bases and the J segment 5 bases; nucleotides outside the gene matches: 8. CDR3 nucleotide sequence: TGTGCCAGTAGTAATGACAGGGTTCGGGATCAGCCCCAGCATTTT. This encodes CASSNDRVRDQPQHF.

The rearrangement links TRBV11-2 to TRBJ2-1; D possibly corresponds to TRBD1 (6 bases). Germline CDR1 SGHAT, CDR2 FQNNGV. V lost 5 bases, J lost 7 bases, and 15 bases lay in between. CDR3 length: 14 residues. The CDR3 nucleotides read TGTGCCAGCAGCCGTGAACAGGGTTGGAATGAGCAGTTCTTC. This codes for CASSREQGWNEQFF.

V and J are TRBV29-1 and TRBJ2-3; 9 bases are shared with TRBD2. Losses at the gene ends were 3 bases for V and 6 bases for J; bases not matched to a gene: 4. This CDR3 contains 13 residues. Germline V CDR1 and CDR2: SQVTM, ANQGSEA. The CDR3 spells CSVEVAGADTQYF. CDR3 bases: TGCAGCGTTGAGGTAGCGGGAGCCGATACGCAGTATTTT.

The V and J genes are TRBV7-9 and TRBJ1-1; D is unclear. Germline V gene lookup returns CDR1 SEHNR and CDR2 FQNEAQ (reference sequence). The CDR3 contains 14 residues. V dropped 5 bases and J dropped 5 bases, with 15 bases sitting between them. The CDR3 bases are TGTGCCAGCAGCCCCCCAGTCGGGGTAACTGAAGCTTTCTTT. It codes for CASSPPVGVTEAFF. The full variable domain, in which reference TRBV7-9 and TRBJ1-1 provide the parts outside the CDR3, is DTGVSQNPRHKITKRGQNVTFRCDPISEHNRLYWYRQTLGQGPEFLTYFQNEAQLEKSRLLSDRFSAERPKGSFSTLEIQRTEQGDSAMYLCASSPPVGVTEAFFGQGTRLTVV.

This clone is a singleton in its sample. V gene TRBV28 combines with J gene TRBJ2-6; D unresolved. The CDR3 runs to 15 residues. V shed 2 bases and J shed 0 bases, with 5 bases lying between them. Germline assignment: CDR1 MDHEN and CDR2 SYDVKM. This CDR3 reads CASSLGFSGANVLTF. The CDR3, as DNA: TGTGCCAGCAGTTTAGGCTTCTCTGGGGCCAACGTCCTGACTTTC. Based on the CDR3 plus reference TRBV28 and TRBJ2-6, the full variable domain is DVKVTQSSRYLVKRTGEKVFLECVQDMDHENMFWYRQDPGLGLRLIYFSYDVKMKEKGDIPEGYSVSREKKERFSLILESASTNQTSMYLCASSLGFSGANVLTFGAGSRLTVL.

The chain couples TRBV6-5 to TRBJ2-2; D remains unclear. Looked up from germline, CDR1 is MNHEY and CDR2 is SVGAGI. The germline V and J ends were trimmed by 8 bases and 5 bases, with 9 bases remaining between them. The CDR3 contains 12 residues. The CDR3 spells CASSKATGELFF. CDR3 in DNA: TGTGCCAGCTCCAAAGCGACCGGGGAGCTGTTTTTT.

Many counts were recorded for this clone. V is TRBV11-2 and J is TRBJ1-4; D unresolved. The germline V gene has CDR1 SGHAT and CDR2 FQNNGV. This CDR3 is 15 amino acids long. The ends were cut back, 1 base at V and 8 bases at J, with 14 bases in the middle. The CDR3 nucleotides are TGTGCCAGCAGCTTAGTTGGCCTAGGTTGGGAAAAACTGTTTTTT. Its protein is CASSLVGLGWEKLFF. Variable domain in full (rest from reference TRBV11-2 and TRBJ1-4): EAGVAQSPRYKIIEKRQSVAFWCNPISGHATLYWYQQILGQGPKLLIQFQNNGVVDDSQLPKDRFSAERLKGVDSTLKIQPAKLEDSAVYLCASSLVGLGWEKLFFGSGTQLSVL.

In DNA, the CDR3 is TGTGCCAGTAGTATTCAAGGACAGGGTGAAGCTTTCTTT. Residues: CASSIQGQGEAFF. This chain links TRBV19 with TRBJ1-1; TRBD1 aligns across 8 bases. Losses at the gene ends were 3 bases for V and 7 bases for J; bases not matched to a gene: 4. The CDR3 totals 13 residues. The germline CDR1 and CDR2 sequences are LNHDA and SQIVND (reference sequence).

As for this clone: Other DNA sequences in this specimen translate into the identical CDR3. V is TRBV30 and J is TRBJ1-3; unclear D gene. The germline V gene encodes CDR1 GTSNPN and CDR2 SVGIG (reference sequence). Trimming took 0 bases from V and 1 from J, leaving 7 bases between them. The CDR3 has 14 amino acids. CDR3 residues: CAWSVGGSGNTIYF. The CDR3 region has the DNA TGTGCCTGGAGTGTAGGCGGATCTGGAAACACCATATATTTT.